This record concerns one TCR beta chain sequence. It has no known antigen specificity. Per-base qualities were not stored, and no clone one base away is much larger. The data were obtained in a study of blood T cell repertoires in COVID-19 (TCRdb year 2020). With regard to the full study: Collaborator samples came from the United States, Italy and Spain and covered acute and convalescent phases of COVID-19. The dataset comprised deeply sampled blood TCRbeta repertoires from subjects exposed to, actively infected with, or recovered from COVID-19. Samples were obtained from the ongoing ImmuneRACE study (first 160 participants) and from 1,254 subjects provided by 6 global collaborators. The prospective study material was composed of cDNA or gDNA derived from T cells, B-cell-depleted T cells, or PBMCs. Where available, HLA class I and class II types were taken from metadata supplied by the sample provider and were not determined by assay-based typing. A freely available public database, intended as a resource for researchers studying the immune response to SARS-CoV-2, is where the repertoires were released. A de-identified subject ID, COVID-19 status, age in years and sex were almost always included in the sample metadata.

TCRbeta CDR3 regions were amplified from genomic DNA by means of the immunoSEQ Assay, a bias-controlled multiplex PCR. Per the original workflow: The number of nucleated cells in each sample was estimated by amplification of reference gene primers within the assay. To quantify the absolute abundance of each unique TCRbeta CDR3 rearrangement, sequence reads were collapsed and filtered. For each sample, productive Simpson clonality was calculated by taking the square root of Simpson's diversity index across productive rearrangements. TCRdb stores this immuneACCESS table with in-frame sequences only. Part of the clones is absent; in the studies checked, under half of the shortfall reflects unresolved V genes, and no reason is known for the rest. Clone size and the V and J calls come from that table; the DNA yielded D and trimming. A total of about 140,000 clones appear in this sample, roughly 90% of them only once. The ten top clones hold less than 4.5% of the sample.

Enrolling through a virtual design, the prospective study's participants ranged in age from about 18 to 100 years and lived across 24 United States geographic areas. In the prospective study, participants were assigned to cohorts based on the clinical history participants reported in a screening survey and a study questionnaire. Recovered participants in ImmuneRACE Cohort 3 were defined as having two consecutive negative NP/OP PCR tests, clearance from a healthcare professional, or resolution of symptoms. In the prospective study, whole blood, serum and a nasopharyngeal or oropharyngeal swab were collected from each participant by mobile phlebotomists. Additional blood draws and questionnaires over an approximately two-month period could optionally be provided by prospective study participants. Blood samples from the prospective study were shipped frozen or at room temperature prior to DNA extraction.

Study-wide findings and limitations: Clinical and demographic metadata were provided uncurated, with the amount varying by source and participant.

The source of this sequence is a man between 50 and 59 years old who had recovered from COVID-19. Sequences were obtained from PBMCs or T cells enriched from blood (not recorded which).

The bases are TGTGCCAGCACTCCCCGGGGGGGCTATGGCTACACCTTC. Its protein reads: CASTPRGGYGYTF. In this chain, TRBV28 is recombined with TRBJ1-2; the D gene is possibly TRBD1, with 5 bases matching. The CDR3 sequence holds 13 residues, the cysteine and phenylalanine included. This entry keeps only the CDR3 DNA: 39 bases, framed from base 1. V lost 7 bases and J lost 4 bases; the stretch between them is 13 bases long. As encoded in the germline V gene, CDR1 is MDHEN while CDR2 is SYDVKM.